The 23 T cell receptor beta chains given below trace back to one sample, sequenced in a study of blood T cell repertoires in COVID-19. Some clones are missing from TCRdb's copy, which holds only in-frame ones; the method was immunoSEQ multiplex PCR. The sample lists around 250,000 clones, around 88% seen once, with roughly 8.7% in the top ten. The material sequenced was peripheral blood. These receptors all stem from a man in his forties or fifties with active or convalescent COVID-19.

The DNA for the CDR3 is TGTGCCAGCAGTGAAGCCGTTGTCTATGGCTACACCTTC. This codes for CASSEAVVYGYTF. V is TRBV2 and J is TRBJ1-2; no firm D call. Trimming removed 0 bases at V and 4 bases at J, with 6 bases between. The CDR3 loop spans 13 amino acids. CDR1 is SNHLY, CDR2 FYNNEI, per germline.

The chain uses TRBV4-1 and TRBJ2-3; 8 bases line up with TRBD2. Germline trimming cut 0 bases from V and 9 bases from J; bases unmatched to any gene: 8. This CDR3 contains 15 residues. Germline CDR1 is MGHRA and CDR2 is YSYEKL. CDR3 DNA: TGCGCCAGCAGCCAAGACCAAAGCGGGAGAGGAACGCAGTATTTT. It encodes CASSQDQSGRGTQYF.

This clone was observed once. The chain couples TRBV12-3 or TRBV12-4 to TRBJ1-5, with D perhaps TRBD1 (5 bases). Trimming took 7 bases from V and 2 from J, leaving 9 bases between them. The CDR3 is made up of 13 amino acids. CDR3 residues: CASNQGGNQPQHF. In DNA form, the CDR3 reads TGTGCCAGCAATCAAGGGGGCAATCAGCCCCAGCATTTT.

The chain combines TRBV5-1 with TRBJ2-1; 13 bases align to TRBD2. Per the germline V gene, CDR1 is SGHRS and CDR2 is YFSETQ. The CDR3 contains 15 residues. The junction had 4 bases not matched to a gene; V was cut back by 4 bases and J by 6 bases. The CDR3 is CASSKRTSGSNEQFF. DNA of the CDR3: TGCGCCAGCAGCAAACGGACTAGCGGGAGCAATGAGCAGTTCTTC.

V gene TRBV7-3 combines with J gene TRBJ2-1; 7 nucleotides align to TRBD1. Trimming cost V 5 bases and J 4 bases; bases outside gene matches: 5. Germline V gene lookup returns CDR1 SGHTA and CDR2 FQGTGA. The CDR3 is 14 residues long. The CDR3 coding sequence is TGTGCCAGCAGCCCCCAGACAGGGTACAATGAGCAGTTCTTC. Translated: CASSPQTGYNEQFF.

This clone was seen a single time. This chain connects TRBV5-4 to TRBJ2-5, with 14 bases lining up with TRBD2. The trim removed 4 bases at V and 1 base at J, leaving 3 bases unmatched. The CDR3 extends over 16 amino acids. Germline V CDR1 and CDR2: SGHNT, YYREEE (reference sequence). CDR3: CASSPGLAGGQETQYF. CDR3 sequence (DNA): TGTGCCAGCAGCCCTGGACTAGCGGGGGGCCAAGAGACCCAGTACTTC.

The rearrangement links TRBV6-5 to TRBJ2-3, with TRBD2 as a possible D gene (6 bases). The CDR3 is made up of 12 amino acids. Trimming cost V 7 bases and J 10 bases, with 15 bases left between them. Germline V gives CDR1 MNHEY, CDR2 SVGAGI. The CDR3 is CASIHRTGAQYF. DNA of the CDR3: TGTGCCAGCATCCACCGGACGGGGGCGCAGTATTTT.

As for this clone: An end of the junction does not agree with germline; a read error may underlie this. The CDR3 is CASSLRYRDSKNF. CDR3 DNA sequence: TGTGCCAGCAGCTTGAGATACCGGGACAGCAAGAATTTT. This sequence joins TRBV5-4 and TRBJ1-3, with 7 bases identical to TRBD1. The CDR3 consists of 13 residues. Germline CDR1 and CDR2: SGHNT and YYREEE (reference sequence).

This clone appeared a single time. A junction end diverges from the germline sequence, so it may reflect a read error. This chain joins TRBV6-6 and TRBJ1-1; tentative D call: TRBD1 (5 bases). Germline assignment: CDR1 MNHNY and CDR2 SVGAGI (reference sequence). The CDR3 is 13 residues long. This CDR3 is CASSYSGGTEAFF. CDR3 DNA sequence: TGTGCCAGCAGTTACTCCGGGGGTACTGAAGCTTTTTTT.

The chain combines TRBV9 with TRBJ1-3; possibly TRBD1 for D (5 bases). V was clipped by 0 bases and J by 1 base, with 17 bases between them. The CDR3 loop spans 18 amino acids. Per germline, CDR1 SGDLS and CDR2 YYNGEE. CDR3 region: CASSVAGGVTGSGNTIYF. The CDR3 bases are TGTGCCAGCAGCGTAGCGGGCGGGGTAACAGGATCTGGAAACACCATATATTTT. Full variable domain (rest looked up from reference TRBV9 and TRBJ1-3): DSGVTQTPKHLITATGQRVTLRCSPRSGDLSVYWYQQSLDQGLQFLIQYYNGEERAKGNILERFSAQQFPDLHSELNLSSLELGDSALYFCASSVAGGVTGSGNTIYFGEGSWLTVV.

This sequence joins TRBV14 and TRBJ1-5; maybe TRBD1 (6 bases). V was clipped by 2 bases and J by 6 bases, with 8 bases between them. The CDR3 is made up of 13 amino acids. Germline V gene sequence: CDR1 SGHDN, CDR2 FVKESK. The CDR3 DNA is TGTGCCAGCAGCCAAACAGGGATTCAGCCCCAGCATTTT. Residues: CASSQTGIQPQHF.

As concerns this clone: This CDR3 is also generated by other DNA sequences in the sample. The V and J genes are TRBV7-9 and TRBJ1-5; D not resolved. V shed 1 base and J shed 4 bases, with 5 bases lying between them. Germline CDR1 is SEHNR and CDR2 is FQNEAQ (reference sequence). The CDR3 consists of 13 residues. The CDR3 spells CASSLGQNQPQHF. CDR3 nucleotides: TGTGCCAGCAGCTTAGGGCAAAATCAGCCCCAGCATTTT.

The CDR3 sequence: CAQASGRVSSYNEQFF. The CDR3 coding sequence is TGTGCCCAGGCTAGCGGGAGGGTTAGCTCCTACAATGAGCAGTTCTTC. The rearrangement uses TRBV30 and TRBJ2-1, with TRBD2 matching over 12 bases. The CDR3 spans 16 residues. CDR1 and CDR2 (germline): GTSNPN, SVGIG (reference sequence). J was trimmed by 0 bases and V by 8 bases; bases with no gene match: 8.

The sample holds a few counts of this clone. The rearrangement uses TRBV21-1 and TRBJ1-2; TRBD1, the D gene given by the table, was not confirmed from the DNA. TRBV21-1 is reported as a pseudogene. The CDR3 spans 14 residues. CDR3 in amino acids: CASSRQGPNYGYTF. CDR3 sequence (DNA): TGTGCCAGCAGCCGACAGGGACCTAACTATGGCTACACCTTC.

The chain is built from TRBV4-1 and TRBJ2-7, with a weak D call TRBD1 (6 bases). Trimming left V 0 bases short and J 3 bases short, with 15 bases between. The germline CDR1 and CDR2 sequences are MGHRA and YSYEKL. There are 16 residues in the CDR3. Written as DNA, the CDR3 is TGCGCCAGCAGCCAAGATGGTTGGGAACAGGGCTACGAGCAGTACTTC. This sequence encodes CASSQDGWEQGYEQYF.

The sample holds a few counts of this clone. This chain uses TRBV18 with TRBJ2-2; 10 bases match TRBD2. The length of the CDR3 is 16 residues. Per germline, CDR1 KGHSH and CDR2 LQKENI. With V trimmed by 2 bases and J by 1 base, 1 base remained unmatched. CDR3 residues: CASSPIAGGNTGELFF. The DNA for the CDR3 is TGTGCCAGCTCACCAATAGCGGGAGGGAACACCGGGGAGCTGTTTTTT.

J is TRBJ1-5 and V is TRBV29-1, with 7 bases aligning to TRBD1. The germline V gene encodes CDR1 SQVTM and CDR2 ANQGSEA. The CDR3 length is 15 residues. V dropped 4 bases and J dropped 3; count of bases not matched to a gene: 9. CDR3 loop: CSVVYSGTVNQPQHF. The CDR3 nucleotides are TGCAGCGTTGTATATTCCGGGACAGTCAATCAGCCCCAGCATTTT.

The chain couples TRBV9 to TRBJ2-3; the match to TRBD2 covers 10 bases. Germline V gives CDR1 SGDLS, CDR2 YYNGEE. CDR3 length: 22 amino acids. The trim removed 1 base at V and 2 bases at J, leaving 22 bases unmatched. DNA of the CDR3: TGTGCCAGCAGCGTAACAACCCCGGACACAGCGGGGGGGGCTCGGGCCACAGATACGCAGTATTTT. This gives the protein CASSVTTPDTAGGARATDTQYF.

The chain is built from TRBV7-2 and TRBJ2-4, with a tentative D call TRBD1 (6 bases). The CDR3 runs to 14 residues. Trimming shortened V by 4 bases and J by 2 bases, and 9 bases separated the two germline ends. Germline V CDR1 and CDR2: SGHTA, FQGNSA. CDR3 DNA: TGTGCCAGCAGCTCCGGGACAACCAAAAACATTCAGTACTTC. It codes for CASSSGTTKNIQYF.

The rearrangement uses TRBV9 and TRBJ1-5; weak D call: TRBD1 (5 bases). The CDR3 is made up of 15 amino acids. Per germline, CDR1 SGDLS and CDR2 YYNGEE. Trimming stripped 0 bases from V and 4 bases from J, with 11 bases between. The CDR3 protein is CASSVGDSANQPQHF. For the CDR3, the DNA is TGTGCCAGCAGCGTAGGAGACAGCGCAAATCAGCCCCAGCATTTT. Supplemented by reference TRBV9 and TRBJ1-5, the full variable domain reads DSGVTQTPKHLITATGQRVTLRCSPRSGDLSVYWYQQSLDQGLQFLIQYYNGEERAKGNILERFSAQQFPDLHSELNLSSLELGDSALYFCASSVGDSANQPQHFGDGTRLSIL.

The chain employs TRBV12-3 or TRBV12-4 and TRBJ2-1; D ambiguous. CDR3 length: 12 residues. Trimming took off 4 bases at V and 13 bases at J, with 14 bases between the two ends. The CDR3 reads CASSSTTSIQFF. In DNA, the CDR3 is TGTGCCAGCAGTTCTACTACGAGTATTCAGTTCTTC.

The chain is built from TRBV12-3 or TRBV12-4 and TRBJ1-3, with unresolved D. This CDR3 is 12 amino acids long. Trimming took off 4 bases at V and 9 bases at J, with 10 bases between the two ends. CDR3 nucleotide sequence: TGTGCCAGCAGTTCCCAGGTTAGCACCATATATTTT. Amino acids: CASSSQVSTIYF.

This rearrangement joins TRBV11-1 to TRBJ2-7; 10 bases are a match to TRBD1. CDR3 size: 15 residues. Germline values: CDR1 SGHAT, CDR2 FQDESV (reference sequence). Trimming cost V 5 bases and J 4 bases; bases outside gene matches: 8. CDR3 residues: CASSIGQGGIYEQYF. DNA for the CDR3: TGTGCCAGCAGCATTGGACAGGGGGGCATATACGAGCAGTACTTC.